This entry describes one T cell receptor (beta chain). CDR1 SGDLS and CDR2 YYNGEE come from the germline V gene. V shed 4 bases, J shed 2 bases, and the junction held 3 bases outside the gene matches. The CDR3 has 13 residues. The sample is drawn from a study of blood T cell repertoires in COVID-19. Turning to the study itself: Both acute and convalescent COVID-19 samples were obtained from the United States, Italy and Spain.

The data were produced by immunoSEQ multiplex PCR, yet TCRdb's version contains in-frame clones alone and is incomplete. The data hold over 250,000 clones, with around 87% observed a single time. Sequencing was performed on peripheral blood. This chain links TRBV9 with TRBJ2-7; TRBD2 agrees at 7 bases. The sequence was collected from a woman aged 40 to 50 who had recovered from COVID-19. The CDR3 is CASSRGVAYEQYF. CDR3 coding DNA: TGTGCCAGCAGCCGGGGGGTTGCCTACGAGCAGTACTTC.